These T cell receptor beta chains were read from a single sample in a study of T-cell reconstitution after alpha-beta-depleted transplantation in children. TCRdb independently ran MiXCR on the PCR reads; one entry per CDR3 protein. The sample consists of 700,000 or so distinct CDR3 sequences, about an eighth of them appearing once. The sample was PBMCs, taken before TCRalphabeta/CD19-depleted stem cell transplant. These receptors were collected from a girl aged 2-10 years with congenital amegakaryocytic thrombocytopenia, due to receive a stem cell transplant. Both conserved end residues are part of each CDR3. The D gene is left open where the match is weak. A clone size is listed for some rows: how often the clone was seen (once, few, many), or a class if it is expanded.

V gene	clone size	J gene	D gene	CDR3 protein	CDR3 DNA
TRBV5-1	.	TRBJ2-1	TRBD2	CASSLRPGTSGFNEQFF	TGCGCCAGCAGCTTGAGGCCTGGGACTAGCGGATTCAATGAGCAGTTCTTC
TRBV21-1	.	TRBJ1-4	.	CASSITGARLMYEKLFF	TGTGCCAGCAGCATAACCGGGGCCCGTCTTATGTATGAAAAACTGTTTTTT
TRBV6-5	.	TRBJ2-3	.	CASSYSEDTQYF	TGTGCCAGCAGTTACTCAGAAGATACGCAGTATTTT
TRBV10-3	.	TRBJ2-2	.	CAFADPGTGELFF	TGTGCCTTCGCTGACCCGGGCACCGGGGAGCTGTTTTTT
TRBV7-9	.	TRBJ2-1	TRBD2	CASSLASSGRATNEQFF	TGTGCCAGCAGCTTAGCCTCTAGCGGGAGGGCCACCAATGAGCAGTTCTTC
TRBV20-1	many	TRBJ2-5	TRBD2	CSALKLGTSGREKTQYF	TGCAGTGCCCTGAAACTCGGGACTAGCGGGAGAGAAAAGACCCAGTACTTC
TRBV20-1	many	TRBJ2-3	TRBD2	CSAPESGSGTDTQYF	TGCAGTGCTCCCGAGAGCGGGAGCGGGACAGATACGCAGTATTTT
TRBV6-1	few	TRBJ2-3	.	CATRRGESADTQYF	TGTGCCACTCGAAGAGGGGAATCGGCAGATACGCAGTATTTT
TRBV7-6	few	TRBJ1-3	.	CASSCRDNSGNTIYF	TGTGCCAGCAGCTGCCGGGACAACTCTGGAAACACCATATATTTT
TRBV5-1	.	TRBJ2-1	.	CASSKSTGGYNEQFF	TGCGCCAGCAGCAAATCTACCGGGGGCTACAATGAGCAGTTCTTC
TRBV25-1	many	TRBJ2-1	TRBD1	CASSEGTGAYNEQFF	TGTGCCAGCAGTGAGGGGACAGGGGCTTACAATGAGCAGTTCTTC
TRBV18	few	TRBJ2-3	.	CASSPGKVDGFTDTQYF	TGTGCCAGCTCACCGGGGAAGGTGGACGGCTTCACAGATACGCAGTATTTT
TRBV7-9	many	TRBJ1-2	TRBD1	CASSAGQAVWFYGYTF	TGTGCCAGCAGCGCAGGACAGGCGGTTTGGTTCTATGGCTACACCTTC
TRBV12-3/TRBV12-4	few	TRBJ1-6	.	CASSRPGDISPLHF	TGTGCCAGCAGTAGACCAGGGGACATTTCACCCCTCCACTTT
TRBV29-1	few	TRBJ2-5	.	CSHSGYQETQYF	TGCAGTCATTCAGGGTACCAAGAGACCCAGTACTTC
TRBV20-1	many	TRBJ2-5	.	CSASHQETQYF	TGCAGTGCTAGTCACCAAGAGACCCAGTACTTC
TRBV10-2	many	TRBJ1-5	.	CASSQGNDGDQPQHF	TGCGCCAGCAGCCAGGGGAACGACGGGGATCAGCCCCAGCATTTT
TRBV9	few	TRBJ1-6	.	CASSVDSSSFNSPLHF	TGTGCCAGCAGCGTAGACAGTTCCTCCTTTAATTCACCCCTCCACTTT
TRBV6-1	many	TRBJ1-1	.	CASIPQANTEAFF	TGTGCCAGCATCCCACAGGCGAACACTGAAGCTTTCTTT
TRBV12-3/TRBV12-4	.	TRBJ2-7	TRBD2	CASWPSWSGSIHEQYF	TGTGCCAGCTGGCCCAGTTGGAGCGGGAGCATCCACGAGCAGTACTTC
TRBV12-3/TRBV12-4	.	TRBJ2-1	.	CASSLGSAPYNEQFF	TGTGCCAGCAGTTTAGGTAGCGCTCCCTACAATGAGCAGTTCTTC
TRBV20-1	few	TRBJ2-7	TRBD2	CSASWSLAGEHEQYF	TGCAGTGCTAGCTGGTCGCTAGCGGGAGAACACGAGCAGTACTTC
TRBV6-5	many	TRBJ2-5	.	CASSWAPEETQYF	TGTGCCAGCAGTTGGGCCCCCGAGGAGACCCAGTACTTC
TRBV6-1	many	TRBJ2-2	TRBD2	CASSGGTSGTNTGELFF	TGTGCCAGCAGTGGCGGGACTAGCGGGACGAACACCGGGGAGCTGTTTTTT
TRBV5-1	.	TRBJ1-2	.	CASSRGPPMSRSYGYTF	TGCGCCAGCAGCCGCGGGCCGCCGATGTCGAGGTCCTATGGCTACACCTTC
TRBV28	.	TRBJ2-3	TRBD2	CASRSPGLAGADTQYF	TGTGCCAGCAGATCTCCGGGACTAGCGGGAGCAGATACGCAGTATTTT
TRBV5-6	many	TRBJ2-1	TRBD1	CASRPVTRTGFWDEQFF	TGTGCCAGCAGACCCGTAACAAGGACAGGGTTCTGGGATGAGCAGTTCTTC
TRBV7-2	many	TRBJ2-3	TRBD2	CASSPIQREGLLTQYF	TGTGCCAGCAGCCCAATCCAGCGGGAGGGCCTGTTGACGCAGTATTTT
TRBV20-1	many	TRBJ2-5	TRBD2	CSARDGTSISETQYF	TGCAGTGCTAGAGATGGGACTAGTATTTCAGAGACCCAGTACTTC
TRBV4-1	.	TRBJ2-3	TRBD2	CASSQENGLAGELTDTQYF	TGCGCCAGCAGCCAAGAAAATGGCCTAGCGGGAGAACTCACAGATACGCAGTATTTT
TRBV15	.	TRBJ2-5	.	CATSIGTEAVTETQYF	TGTGCCACCAGCATCGGGACCGAAGCTGTGACAGAGACCCAGTACTTC
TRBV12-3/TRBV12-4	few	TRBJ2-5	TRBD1	CASRIQGLGYTQYF	TGTGCCAGCAGAATACAGGGGCTCGGGTATACCCAGTACTTC
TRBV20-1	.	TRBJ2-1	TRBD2	CSATLAGAEQFF	TGCAGTGCTACTCTAGCGGGAGCTGAGCAGTTCTTC
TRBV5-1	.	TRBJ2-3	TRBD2	CASSPTKTAKPTGRAAQYF	TGCGCCAGCAGCCCAACTAAAACGGCGAAGCCTACCGGGAGGGCTGCGCAGTATTTT
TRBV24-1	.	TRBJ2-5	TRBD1	CATSDLDRGQTQYF	TGTGCCACCAGTGATCTCGACAGGGGGCAGACCCAGTACTTC
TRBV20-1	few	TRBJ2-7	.	CSASRQGGIYEQYF	TGCAGTGCTAGTAGGCAGGGGGGGATCTACGAGCAGTACTTC
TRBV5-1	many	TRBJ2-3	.	CASSLDSPSTDTQYF	TGCGCCAGCAGCTTGGATAGCCCTAGCACAGATACGCAGTATTTT
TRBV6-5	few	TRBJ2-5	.	CASSYARTVEETQYF	TGTGCCAGCAGTTACGCAAGGACAGTGGAAGAGACCCAGTACTTC
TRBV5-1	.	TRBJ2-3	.	CASSLETTQYF	TGCGCCAGCAGCTTGGAGACCACGCAGTATTTT
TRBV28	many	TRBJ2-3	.	CASSLQASATDTQYF	TGTGCCAGCAGCCTACAGGCTAGCGCCACAGATACGCAGTATTTT
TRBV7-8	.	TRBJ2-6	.	CASSSRFSSGANVLTF	TGTGCCAGCAGCTCTCGATTTTCGTCTGGGGCCAACGTCCTGACTTTC
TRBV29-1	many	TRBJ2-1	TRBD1	CSVEGQTISNEQFF	TGCAGCGTTGAGGGACAGACTATTTCCAATGAGCAGTTCTTC
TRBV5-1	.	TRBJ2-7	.	CASSPDPTRAYEQYF	TGCGCCAGCAGCCCGGACCCCACGAGGGCCTACGAGCAGTACTTC
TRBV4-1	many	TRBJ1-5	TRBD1	CASSQAGQLNQPQHF	TGCGCCAGCAGCCAAGCGGGACAGCTCAATCAGCCCCAGCATTTT
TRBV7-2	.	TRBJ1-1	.	CASSSRLDMWNTEAFF	TGTGCCAGCAGCTCCCGCCTCGACATGTGGAACACTGAAGCTTTCTTT
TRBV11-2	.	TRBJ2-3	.	CASSLAVTQYF	TGTGCCAGCAGCTTAGCGGTTACGCAGTATTTT